This passage covers 12 T cell receptor beta chains from one sample sequenced in a study of T cell repertoires in cytomegalovirus infection. TCRdb re-called the reads with MiXCR, one entry per CDR3 protein. The sample has under 150,000 distinct CDR3 sequences; 7.5% to 9% are singletons. Material for sequencing was PBMCs. The origin of the receptors is a human donor in good health (CMV status not recorded). Some clones in this sample may be carry-over from other donors' samples.

This clonotype came up many times. One end of the junction varies from germline; a read error may be responsible. J is TRBJ2-5 and V is TRBV5-4; maybe TRBD1 (5 bases). The CDR3 has 13 amino acids. The germline V gene has CDR1 SGHNT and CDR2 YYREEE (reference sequence). CDR3 loop: CASSLDSQETQYF. The CDR3 DNA follows: TGCGCCAGCAGCTTAGACAGCCAAGAGACCCAGTACTTC.

This clonotype was observed at least ten times. This chain uses TRBV2 with TRBJ1-4; D is uncertain. From germline, CDR1 is SNHLY and CDR2 FYNNEI. This CDR3 has 13 amino acids. The germline V and J ends were trimmed by 6 bases and 8 bases, with 13 bases remaining between them. The CDR3 sequence: CASSPNHGEKLFF. The CDR3 bases are TGTGCCAGCAGCCCAAACCATGGGGAAAAACTGTTTTTT.

At least ten counts were recorded for this clonotype. The gene calls are TRBV5-1 and TRBJ1-1; 9 bases are a match to TRBD1. Germline loops: CDR1 SGHRS, CDR2 YFSETQ. After removal of 4 bases from V and 7 bases from J, the junction contained 8 bases not matched to a gene. This CDR3 has 14 amino acids. DNA of the CDR3: TGCGCCAGCAGCCATGGACAGGGGACGGGTGAAGCTTTCTTT. Amino acid sequence: CASSHGQGTGEAFF.

This clonotype was seen at least ten times. Relative to the germline gene, one junction end is altered; a read error may explain this. The chain carries TRBV2 and TRBJ2-5; 7 nucleotides align to TRBD1. The CDR3 contains 15 residues. Germline assignment: CDR1 SNHLY and CDR2 FYNNEI. The CDR3 protein is CASSQATGAGETQYF. CDR3 DNA: TGTGCCAGCAGTCAAGCTACAGGGGCTGGAGAGACCCAGTACTTC.

The V and J genes are TRBV6-2 or TRBV6-3 and TRBJ1-5, with unresolved D. Germline V gene sequence: CDR1 MNHEY, CDR2 SVGEGT. Trimming pared 7 bases from V and 0 bases from J, leaving 13 bases between. This CDR3 is 15 amino acids long. The CDR3 is CASTQPGYSNQPQHF. In DNA form, the CDR3 reads TGTGCCAGCACCCAACCGGGGTATAGCAATCAGCCCCAGCATTTT.

The chain recombines TRBV10-3 with TRBJ2-5; 10 nucleotides agree with TRBD2. Trimming at V came to 4 bases and at J to 1 base, leaving 9 bases not matched to a gene. The CDR3 has 17 residues. Germline lookup yields CDR1 ENHRY and CDR2 SYGVKD. The CDR3 spells CAISVLKLAGSQETQYF. In nucleotides, the CDR3 is TGTGCCATCAGTGTATTGAAACTAGCGGGGTCCCAAGAGACCCAGTACTTC.

This clonotype was seen many times. The J gene is TRBJ2-5, the V gene TRBV5-5; perhaps TRBD2 as D (6 bases). The V end lost 0 bases, the J end lost 4 bases, and 13 bases lay between the germline ends. Germline-derived CDR1 and CDR2 are SGHKS and YYEKEE (reference sequence). The CDR3 has 15 residues. CDR3 region: CASSLAPTSRETQYF. The CDR3 bases are TGTGCCAGCAGCTTGGCCCCTACTAGCCGAGAGACCCAGTACTTC.

The rearrangement links TRBV7-9 to TRBJ2-1, with TRBD1 matching 9 bases. CDR3 size: 18 residues. After removal of 7 bases from V and 5 bases from J, the junction contained 18 bases not matched to a gene. Germline V CDR1 and CDR2: SEHNR, FQNEAQ (reference sequence). The CDR3 reads CASTDDSLGQGFHNEQFF. In nucleotides, the CDR3 is TGTGCCAGCACCGATGACTCTTTGGGACAGGGTTTCCACAATGAGCAGTTCTTC.

This clonotype showed up many times. The gene calls are TRBV27 and TRBJ1-1, with D maybe TRBD1 (6 bases). Germline lookup yields CDR1 MNHEY and CDR2 SMNVEV (reference sequence). CDR3 length: 15 residues. Trimming took 6 bases from V and 3 from J, leaving 17 bases between them. The CDR3 region is CASSLAGGLYTEAFF. Written as DNA, the CDR3 is TGTGCCAGCAGCCTCGCTGGGGGGCTGTACACTGAAGCTTTCTTT.

This clonotype was seen repeatedly, ten times or more. V and J are TRBV7-9 and TRBJ2-1, with D possibly being TRBD2 (6 bases). CDR3 length: 16 residues. From germline, CDR1 is SEHNR and CDR2 FQNEAQ (reference sequence). The germline V and J ends were trimmed by 2 bases and 0 bases, with 11 bases remaining between them. The CDR3 DNA reads as TGTGCCAGCAGCTTAATGGCGGGGAGCTCCTACAATGAGCAGTTCTTC. Protein: CASSLMAGSSYNEQFF.

The chain employs TRBV2 and TRBJ2-5, with D possibly TRBD2 on 6 matching bases. Per the germline V gene, CDR1 is SNHLY and CDR2 is FYNNEI. This CDR3 is 13 amino acids long. Trimming removed 6 bases at V and 5 bases at J, with 13 bases between. In DNA form, the CDR3 reads TGTGCCAGCAGCGTCTTGGCGGGGGAGACCCAGTACTTC. Protein product: CASSVLAGETQYF.

This clonotype was found a few times. This rearrangement joins TRBV11-2 to TRBJ2-3; D is undetermined. The CDR3 runs to 15 residues. V gave up 1 base and J gave up 2 bases, with 10 bases separating them. Germline V gene lookup returns CDR1 SGHAT and CDR2 FQNNGV. The CDR3 is CASSLADPTTDTQYF. The CDR3 DNA reads TGTGCCAGCAGCTTAGCAGACCCAACCACAGATACGCAGTATTTT.